This record looks at one TCR beta chain sequence and its context. This sample was taken from a study of blood T cell repertoires in COVID-19. As for the study in general: Material from acute and convalescent COVID-19 was sourced from the United States, Italy and Spain. In each case, the material was cDNA or gDNA derived from T cells, B-cell-depleted T cells, or PBMCs.

In the original processing: Amplification of reference gene primers provided the estimated nucleated cell counts. TCRdb's table, derived via immunoSEQ multiplex PCR, lists solely in-frame clones and lacks some. V and J calls and clone size follow that table, whereas D and trimming were derived from the DNA. This table has around 65,000 clones, under 85% appearing once. J was trimmed by 4 bases and V by 1 base; bases with no gene match: 4. From germline, CDR1 is SGHTA and CDR2 FQGNSA. This CDR3 has 16 residues. The V and J genes are TRBV7-2 and TRBJ2-5; TRBD2 matches 12 bases. Sequenced: peripheral blood. The sequence came from a man aged 55 to 70 with acute or convalescent COVID-19. CDR3 DNA: TGTGCCAGCAGCTTAGGTTCTAGCGGGGGGGGAGAGACCCAGTACTTC. It encodes CASSLGSSGGGETQYF.